A selection of T cell receptor beta chains follows, all from one sample in a study of blood T cell repertoires in COVID-19. Here immunoSEQ multiplex PCR was the method, and the copy in TCRdb shows in-frame clones only, minus some. The sample shows under 250,000 clones, around 86% of them seen only once. The source material was peripheral blood. The origin of the receptors is a woman aged 55 to 70 who had recovered from COVID-19. CDR3s include the opening cysteine and the closing phenylalanine or tryptophan. A D gene is named only where the DNA matches it firmly. A clone size is listed for some rows: how often the clone was seen (once, few, many), or a class if it is expanded.

clone_size d_call j_call v_call cdr3_aa
few - TRBJ1-1 TRBV6-2/TRBV6-3 CASSYSGQARGTEAFF
- - TRBJ2-7 TRBV7-6 CASSLDTRSEQYF
- TRBD1 TRBJ2-7 TRBV5-1 CASSLGQGGGEQYF
- TRBD1 TRBJ1-2 TRBV5-1 CASSEPGGDGYTF
once TRBD1 TRBJ2-3 TRBV6-6 CASSYPDRDTQYF
many - TRBJ2-1 TRBV6-2/TRBV6-3 CASSQNTYNEQFF
- TRBD1 TRBJ1-1 TRBV4-3 CASSSGTGYTEAFF
- - TRBJ1-4 TRBV9 CASSETFDRLPYEKLFF
- - TRBJ2-3 TRBV14 CASSPLSGATDTQYF
- - TRBJ2-3 TRBV5-1 CASSQRGQSTDTQYF
- - TRBJ1-2 TRBV5-1 CASSPQGDYGYTF
once TRBD1 TRBJ1-3 TRBV7-9 CASSHRQGGDGNTIYF
- TRBD1 TRBJ2-7 TRBV4-3 CASSPYTGQGEQYF
- - TRBJ2-1 TRBV7-3 CASRLAGYNEQFF
once TRBD1 TRBJ2-7 TRBV14 CASSARQGAVYEQYF
- TRBD1 TRBJ2-7 TRBV9 CASSVATGGYEQYF
- - TRBJ2-1 TRBV18 CASSPSGGAYNEQFF
- TRBD1 TRBJ1-2 TRBV6-4 CASSQTGTGPGYTF
- - TRBJ1-2 TRBV19 CASSIRQAPPNYGYTF
- - TRBJ2-3 TRBV19 CASSIVASDTQYF
few - TRBJ1-2 TRBV5-1 CASSQENYGYTF
- TRBD1 TRBJ2-7 TRBV7-2 CASTRDRDYEQYF
- - TRBJ2-7 TRBV5-1 CASSLSPSSYEQYF
- TRBD1 TRBJ2-2 TRBV28 CASGGWTGVMSRTGELFF
- TRBD2 TRBJ2-3 TRBV6-5 CASPGTRTDTQYF
few TRBD1 TRBJ1-1 TRBV5-1 CASSFLTGDTEAFF
- TRBD1 TRBJ2-5 TRBV6-5 CASSYRRGQGKETQYF
few - TRBJ2-1 TRBV2 CASSDPRQYYNEQFF
- - TRBJ2-7 TRBV11-2 CASSLAGVALYEQYF
- TRBD2 TRBJ2-1 TRBV3-1/TRBV3-2 CASSQGSGSLAGSSYNEQFF
- TRBD1 TRBJ1-6 TRBV5-4 CASSLRDRGLEGALHF
- - TRBJ1-2 TRBV18 CASSPPSMGQSYGYTF
- TRBD1 TRBJ2-7 TRBV29-1 CSVVGTRTGTYEQYF
- - TRBJ2-7 TRBV7-2 CASSTTAVGLGYEQYF
- - TRBJ1-2 TRBV4-3 CASSLYSRDTYGYTF
- TRBD1 TRBJ2-1 TRBV19 CASRITTGGVHNEQFF
- - TRBJ2-5 TRBV6-2/TRBV6-3 CASSYRFPETQYF
- TRBD2 TRBJ2-3 TRBV4-3 CASSQSGTSGDTQYF
- - TRBJ1-1 TRBV9 CASSARLNTEAFF
- TRBD2 TRBJ2-7 TRBV28 CASSLQRGPTFYEQYF
- TRBD1 TRBJ1-1 TRBV28 CASSGGTGLWGSEAFF
- TRBD1 TRBJ2-7 TRBV7-2 CASSPMGPRTGANEQYF
- TRBD1 TRBJ1-5 TRBV7-2 CASSADRGGQPQHF
- TRBD2 TRBJ2-3 TRBV5-4 CASSFVLGGTDTQYF
- TRBD1 TRBJ1-6 TRBV7-2 CASRTTGAPNSPLHF
- - TRBJ2-3 TRBV2 CASSDGYLTSTDTQYF
- - TRBJ2-3 TRBV6-5 CASNGEGGRTDTQYF
- - TRBJ2-7 TRBV15 CATSREIASYEQYF
- - TRBJ2-7 TRBV2 CASSARQVIYEQYF
- - TRBJ2-3 TRBV19 CASSSRVSTDTQYF
- TRBD2 TRBJ2-7 TRBV4-2 CASSQEGQPSGAYEQYF
few TRBD1 TRBJ2-5 TRBV27 CASRRQGGVETQYF
- TRBD1 TRBJ1-5 TRBV2 CASSSGQGYLGPQHF
- - TRBJ2-2 TRBV7-7 CASSLGATVSPGELFF
- - TRBJ1-5 TRBV18 CASSPTAHQPQHF
- - TRBJ1-4 TRBV9 CASSPLGGIATNEKLFF
- - TRBJ1-1 TRBV5-1 CASKRGGTEAFF
- - TRBJ2-1 TRBV13 CASSTHGGDEQFF
- - TRBJ2-2 TRBV12-1 CASSYHPDNRGPNTGELFF